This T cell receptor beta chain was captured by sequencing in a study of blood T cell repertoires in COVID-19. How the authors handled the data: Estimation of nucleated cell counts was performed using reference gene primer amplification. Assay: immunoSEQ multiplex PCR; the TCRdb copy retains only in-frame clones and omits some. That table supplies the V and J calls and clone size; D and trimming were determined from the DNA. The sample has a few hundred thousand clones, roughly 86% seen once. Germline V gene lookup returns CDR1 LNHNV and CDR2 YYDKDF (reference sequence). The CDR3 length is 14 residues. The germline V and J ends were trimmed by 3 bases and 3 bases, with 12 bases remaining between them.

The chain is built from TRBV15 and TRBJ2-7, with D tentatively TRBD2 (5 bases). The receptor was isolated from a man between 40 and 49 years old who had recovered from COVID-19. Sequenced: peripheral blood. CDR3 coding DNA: TGTGCCACCAGCAGGCCTAGCCAAAGCTACGAGCAGTACTTC. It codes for CATSRPSQSYEQYF.